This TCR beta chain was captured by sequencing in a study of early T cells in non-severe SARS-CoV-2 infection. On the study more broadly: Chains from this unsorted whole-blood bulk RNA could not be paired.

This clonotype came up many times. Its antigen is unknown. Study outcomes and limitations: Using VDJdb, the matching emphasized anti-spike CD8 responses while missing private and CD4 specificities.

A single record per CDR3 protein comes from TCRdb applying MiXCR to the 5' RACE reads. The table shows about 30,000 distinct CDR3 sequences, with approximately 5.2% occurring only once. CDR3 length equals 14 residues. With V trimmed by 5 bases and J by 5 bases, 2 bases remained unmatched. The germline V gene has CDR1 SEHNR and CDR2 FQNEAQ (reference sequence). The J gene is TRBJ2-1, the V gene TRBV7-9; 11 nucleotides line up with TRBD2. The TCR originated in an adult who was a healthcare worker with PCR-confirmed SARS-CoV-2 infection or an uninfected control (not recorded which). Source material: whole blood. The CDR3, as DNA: TGTGCCAGCAGCCCGACTAGCGGGAACAATGAGCAGTTCTTC. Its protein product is CASSPTSGNNEQFF.